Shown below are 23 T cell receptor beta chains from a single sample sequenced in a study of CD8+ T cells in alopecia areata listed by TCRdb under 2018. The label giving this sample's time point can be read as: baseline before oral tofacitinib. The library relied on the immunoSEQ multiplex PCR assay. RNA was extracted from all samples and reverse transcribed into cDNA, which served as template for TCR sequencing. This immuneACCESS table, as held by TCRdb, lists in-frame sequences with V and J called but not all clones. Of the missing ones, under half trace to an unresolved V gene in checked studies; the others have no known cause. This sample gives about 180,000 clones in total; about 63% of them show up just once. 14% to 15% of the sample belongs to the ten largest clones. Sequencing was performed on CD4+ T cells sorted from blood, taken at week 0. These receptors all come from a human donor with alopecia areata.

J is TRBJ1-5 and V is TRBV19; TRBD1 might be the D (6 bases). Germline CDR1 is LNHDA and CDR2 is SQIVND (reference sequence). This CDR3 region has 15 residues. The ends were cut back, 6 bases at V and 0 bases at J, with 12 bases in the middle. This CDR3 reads CASSPGGHSNQPQHF. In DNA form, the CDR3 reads TGTGCCAGTAGCCCCGGGGGACATAGCAATCAGCCCCAGCATTTT.

The CDR3 reads CASSREGSRSYNSPLHF. The CDR3 region has the DNA TGTGCCAGCTCACGGGAAGGGTCCCGCTCCTATAATTCACCCCTCCACTTT. V is TRBV18 and J is TRBJ1-6; D is ambiguous. With 4 bases removed from V and 0 bases from J, the gap between germline ends came to 13 bases. CDR3 length equals 17 residues. Germline CDR1 is KGHSH and CDR2 is LQKENI.

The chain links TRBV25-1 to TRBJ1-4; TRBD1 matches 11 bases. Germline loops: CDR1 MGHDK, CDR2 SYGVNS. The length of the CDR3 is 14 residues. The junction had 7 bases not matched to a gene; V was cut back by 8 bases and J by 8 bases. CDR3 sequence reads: CASVPGQGDEKLFF. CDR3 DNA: TGTGCCAGCGTCCCGGGACAGGGGGACGAAAAACTGTTTTTT.

The CDR3 loop reads CASSFSVGGAFF. As DNA, the CDR3 is TGTGCCAGCAGCTTCTCGGTTGGAGGAGCTTTCTTT. V gene TRBV7-9 combines with J gene TRBJ1-1; no clear D gene. The V and J ends lost 3 bases and 10 bases respectively, with 12 bases between them. The CDR3 spans 12 residues. The germline CDR1 and CDR2 sequences are SEHNR and FQNEAQ (reference sequence).

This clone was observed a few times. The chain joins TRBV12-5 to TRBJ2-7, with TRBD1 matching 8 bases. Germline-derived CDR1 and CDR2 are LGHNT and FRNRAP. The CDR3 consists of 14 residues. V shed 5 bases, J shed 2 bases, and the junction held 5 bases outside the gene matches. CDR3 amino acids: CASGIGQGTYEQYF. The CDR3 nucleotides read TGTGCTAGTGGTATCGGACAGGGAACCTACGAGCAGTACTTC.

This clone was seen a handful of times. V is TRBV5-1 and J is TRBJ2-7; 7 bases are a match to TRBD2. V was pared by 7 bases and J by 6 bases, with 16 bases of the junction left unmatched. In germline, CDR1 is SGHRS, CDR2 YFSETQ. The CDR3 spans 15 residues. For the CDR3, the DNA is TGCGCCAGCGGTCCGACCGGGACTACAACCCCCGAGCAGTACTTC. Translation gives CASGPTGTTTPEQYF. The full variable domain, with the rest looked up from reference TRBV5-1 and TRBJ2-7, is KAGVTQTPRYLIKTRGQQVTLSCSPISGHRSVSWYQQTPGQGLQFLFEYFSETQRNKGNFPGRFSGRQFSNSRSEMNVSTLELGDSALYLCASGPTGTTTPEQYFGPGTRLTVT.

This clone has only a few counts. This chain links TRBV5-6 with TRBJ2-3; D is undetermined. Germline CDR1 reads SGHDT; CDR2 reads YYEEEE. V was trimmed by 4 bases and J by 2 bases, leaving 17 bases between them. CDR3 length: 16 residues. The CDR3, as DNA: TGTGCCAGCAGCCGGATCATGGTGGGGAACACAGATACGCAGTATTTT. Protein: CASSRIMVGNTDTQYF.

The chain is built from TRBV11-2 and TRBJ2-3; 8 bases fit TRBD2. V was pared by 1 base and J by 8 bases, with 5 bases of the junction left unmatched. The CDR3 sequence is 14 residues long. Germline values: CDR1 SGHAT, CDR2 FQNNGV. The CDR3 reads CASSLAGGRGTQYF. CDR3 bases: TGTGCCAGCAGCTTAGCGGGGGGGCGTGGTACGCAGTATTTT. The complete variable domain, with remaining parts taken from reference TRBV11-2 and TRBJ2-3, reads EAGVAQSPRYKIIEKRQSVAFWCNPISGHATLYWYQQILGQGPKLLIQFQNNGVVDDSQLPKDRFSAERLKGVDSTLKIQPAKLEDSAVYLCASSLAGGRGTQYFGPGTRLTVL.

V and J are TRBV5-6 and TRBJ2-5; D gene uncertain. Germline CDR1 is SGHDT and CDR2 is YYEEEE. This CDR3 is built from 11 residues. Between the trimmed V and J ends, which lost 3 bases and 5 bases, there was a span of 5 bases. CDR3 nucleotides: TGTGCCAGCAGCTACGGGGAGACCCAGTACTTC. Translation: CASSYGETQYF.

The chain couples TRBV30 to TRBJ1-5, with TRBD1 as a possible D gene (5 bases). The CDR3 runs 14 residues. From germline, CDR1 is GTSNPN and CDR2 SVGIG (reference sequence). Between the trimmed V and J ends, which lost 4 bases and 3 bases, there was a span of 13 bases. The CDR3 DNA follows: TGTGCCTGGAAGGGAGGGACCTCCAATCAGCCCCAGCATTTT. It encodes CAWKGGTSNQPQHF. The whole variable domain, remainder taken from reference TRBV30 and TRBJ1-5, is SQTIHQWPATLVQPVGSPLSLECTVEGTSNPNLYWYRQAAGRGLQLLFYSVGIGQISSEVPQNLSASRPQDRQFILSSKKLLLSDSGFYLCAWKGGTSNQPQHFGDGTRLSIL.

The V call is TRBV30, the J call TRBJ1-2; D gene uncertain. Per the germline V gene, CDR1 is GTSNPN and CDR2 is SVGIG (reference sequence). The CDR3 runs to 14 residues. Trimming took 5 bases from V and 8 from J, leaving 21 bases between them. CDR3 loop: CAWARGQTTAGYTF. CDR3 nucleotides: TGTGCCTGGGCCCGAGGGCAGACCACAGCCGGCTACACCTTC.

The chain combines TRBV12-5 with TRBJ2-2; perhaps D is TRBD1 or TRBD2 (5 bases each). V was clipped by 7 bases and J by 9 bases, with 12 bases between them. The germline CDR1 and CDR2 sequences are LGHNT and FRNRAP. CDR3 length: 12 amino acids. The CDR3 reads CASVHGDRELFF. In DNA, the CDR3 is TGTGCTAGTGTCCATGGGGACCGGGAGCTGTTTTTT.

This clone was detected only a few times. The chain's CDR3 is CASSYATGGYGYTF. In DNA form, the CDR3 reads TGTGCCAGCAGTTACGCAACAGGGGGGTATGGCTACACCTTC. The gene calls are TRBV6-5 and TRBJ1-2; TRBD1 matches at 8 bases. Trimming cost V 2 bases and J 5 bases; bases outside gene matches: 4. The CDR3 consists of 14 residues. From germline, CDR1 is MNHEY and CDR2 SVGAGI.

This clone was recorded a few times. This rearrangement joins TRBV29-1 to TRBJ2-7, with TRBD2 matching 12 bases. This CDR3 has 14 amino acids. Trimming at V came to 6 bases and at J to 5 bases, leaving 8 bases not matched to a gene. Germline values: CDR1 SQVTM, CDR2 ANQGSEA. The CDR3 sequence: CSVGGLAGLHEQYF. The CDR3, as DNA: TGCAGCGTGGGTGGACTAGCGGGGCTCCACGAGCAGTACTTC.

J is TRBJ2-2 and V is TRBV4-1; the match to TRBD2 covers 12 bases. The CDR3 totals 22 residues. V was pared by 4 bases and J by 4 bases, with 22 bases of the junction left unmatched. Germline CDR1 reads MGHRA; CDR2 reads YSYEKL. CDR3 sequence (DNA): TGCGCCAGCAGCCCCCAGGCATGGGGGTTCGGTGGACTAGCGGGGCTCACCGGGGAGCTGTTTTTT. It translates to CASSPQAWGFGGLAGLTGELFF.

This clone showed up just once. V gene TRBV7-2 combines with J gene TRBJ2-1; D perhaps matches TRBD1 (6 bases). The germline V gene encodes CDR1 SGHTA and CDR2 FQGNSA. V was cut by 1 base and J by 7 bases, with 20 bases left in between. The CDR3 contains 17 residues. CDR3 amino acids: CASSLGGGPSPGNEQFF. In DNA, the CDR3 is TGTGCCAGCAGCTTAGGAGGGGGACCCTCGCCCGGGAATGAGCAGTTCTTC.

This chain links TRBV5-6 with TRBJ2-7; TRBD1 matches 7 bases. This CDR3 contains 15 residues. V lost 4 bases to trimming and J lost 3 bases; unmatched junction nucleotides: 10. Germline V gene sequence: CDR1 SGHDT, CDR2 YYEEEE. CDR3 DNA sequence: TGTGCCAGCAGCCCCGGACAGGCGGTCGTCTACGAGCAGTACTTC. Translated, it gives CASSPGQAVVYEQYF.

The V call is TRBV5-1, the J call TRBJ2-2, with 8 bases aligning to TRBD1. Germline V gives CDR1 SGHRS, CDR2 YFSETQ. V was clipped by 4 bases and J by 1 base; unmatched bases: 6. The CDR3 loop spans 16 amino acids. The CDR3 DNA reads TGCGCCAGCAGCCAAACCGGGACAGGGAACACCGGGGAGCTGTTTTTT. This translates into CASSQTGTGNTGELFF.

The CDR3 sequence: CASSATYRAPNEKLFF. As DNA, the CDR3 is TGTGCCAGCAGCGCAACTTACCGGGCCCCGAATGAAAAACTGTTTTTT. The chain carries TRBV9 and TRBJ1-4; D is unclear. The V end was cut by 3 bases, the J end by 5 bases, with 17 bases between. CDR1 is SGDLS, CDR2 YYNGEE, per germline. This CDR3 is 16 amino acids long.

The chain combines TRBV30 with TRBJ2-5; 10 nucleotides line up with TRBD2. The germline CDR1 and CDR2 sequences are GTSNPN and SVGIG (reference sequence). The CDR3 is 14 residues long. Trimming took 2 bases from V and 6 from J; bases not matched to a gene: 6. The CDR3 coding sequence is TGTGCCTGGAGTCCCGGGACTAGCGTTAAGACCCAGTACTTC. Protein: CAWSPGTSVKTQYF.

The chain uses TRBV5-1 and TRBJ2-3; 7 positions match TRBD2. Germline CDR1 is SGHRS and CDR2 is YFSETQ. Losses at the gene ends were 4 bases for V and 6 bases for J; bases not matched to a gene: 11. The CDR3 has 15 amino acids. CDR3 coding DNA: TGCGCCAGCAGCCCCGGGACTACCGCATCGGATACGCAGTATTTT. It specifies CASSPGTTASDTQYF. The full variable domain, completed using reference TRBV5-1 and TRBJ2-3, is KAGVTQTPRYLIKTRGQQVTLSCSPISGHRSVSWYQQTPGQGLQFLFEYFSETQRNKGNFPGRFSGRQFSNSRSEMNVSTLELGDSALYLCASSPGTTASDTQYFGPGTRLTVL.

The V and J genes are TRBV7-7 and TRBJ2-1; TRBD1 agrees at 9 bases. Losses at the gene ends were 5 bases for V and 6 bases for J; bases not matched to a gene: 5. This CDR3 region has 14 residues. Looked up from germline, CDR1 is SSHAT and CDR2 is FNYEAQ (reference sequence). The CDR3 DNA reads TGTGCCAGCAGCGACTCGGACAGGGGCAATGAGCAGTTCTTC. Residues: CASSDSDRGNEQFF.

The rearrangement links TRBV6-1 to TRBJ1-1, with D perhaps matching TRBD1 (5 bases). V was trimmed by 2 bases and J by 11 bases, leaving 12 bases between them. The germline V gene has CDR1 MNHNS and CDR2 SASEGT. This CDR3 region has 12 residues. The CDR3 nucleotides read TGTGCCAGCAGTGAATGGTCAGGGAATGCTTTCTTT. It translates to CASSEWSGNAFF.